Presented here are 24 T cell receptor beta chains from one specimen sequenced in a study of cytomegalovirus exposure and HLA in healthy donors. Primers: 60 Vbeta forward and 13 Jbeta reverse. Generated by immunoSEQ multiplex PCR, the TCRdb table keeps only in-frame clones and is missing some. The top ten clones hold just under 4.5% of a sample with fewer than 200,000 clones, around 67% of them seen once. Sequencing was done on a sample of PBMCs. The receptors stem from a young woman in good health and CMV-seropositive.

The chain uses TRBV18 and TRBJ2-2; 7 positions match TRBD1. The J segment lost 4 bases and the V segment lost 3 bases, leaving 8 bases of the junction unmatched. CDR1 and CDR2 (germline): KGHSH, LQKENI. This CDR3 has 16 amino acids. CDR3 loop: CASSPIATGSTGELFF. Here the CDR3 DNA reads TGTGCCAGCTCACCGATTGCGACAGGGAGCACCGGGGAGCTGTTTTTT.

The chain carries TRBV18 and TRBJ2-7, with TRBD1 matching over 8 bases. Germline CDR1 KGHSH, CDR2 LQKENI. The CDR3 runs to 20 residues. Trimming took 6 bases from V and 3 from J; bases not matched to a gene: 25. The CDR3 loop is CASSPGLADRDTSGLYEQYF. The CDR3 DNA is TGTGCCAGCTCGCCTGGCTTGGCGGACAGGGATACTTCGGGCCTCTACGAGCAGTACTTC.

The rearrangement uses TRBV19 and TRBJ1-1; 9 nucleotides align to TRBD1. The V gene's germline CDR1 is LNHDA and CDR2 SQIVND (reference sequence). The CDR3 contains 15 residues. The V and J ends lost 5 bases and 6 bases, in that order; junction bases with no gene match: 10. The CDR3, as DNA: TGTGCCAGTAGTGGTTCCGGGACAGGGTTTTCTGAAGCTTTCTTT. Translating it yields CASSGSGTGFSEAFF. Supplemented by reference TRBV19 and TRBJ1-1, the full variable domain reads DGGITQSPKYLFRKEGQNVTLSCEQNLNHDAMYWYRQDPGQGLRLIYYSQIVNDFQKGDIAEGYSVSREKKESFPLTVTSAQKNPTAFYLCASSGSGTGFSEAFFGQGTRLTVV.

This chain uses TRBV4-1 with TRBJ2-5; 8 bases fit TRBD2. The CDR3 sequence is 17 residues long. Germline assignment: CDR1 MGHRA and CDR2 YSYEKL. The J segment lost 5 bases and the V segment lost 0 bases, leaving 11 bases of the junction unmatched. CDR3 DNA sequence: TGCGCCAGCAGCCAAGATATTATGAGCGGGAGCCAGGAGACCCAGTACTTC. It specifies CASSQDIMSGSQETQYF.

This clone appeared once. The rearrangement uses TRBV9 and TRBJ2-2; 8 bases align to TRBD2. The V gene's germline CDR1 is SGDLS and CDR2 YYNGEE. There are 16 residues in the CDR3. V lost 4 bases to trimming and J lost 2 bases; unmatched junction nucleotides: 7. CDR3: CASSSIAGRNTGELFF. In nucleotides, the CDR3 is TGTGCCAGCAGCTCCATAGCGGGAAGAAACACCGGGGAGCTGTTTTTT.

This clone was found a few times. The V gene is TRBV28, the J gene TRBJ2-7; TRBD1 aligns across 10 bases. Trimming removed 6 bases from V and 2 bases from J; junction bases left unmatched: 10. Germline lookup yields CDR1 MDHEN and CDR2 SYDVKM. The CDR3 length is 16 residues. CDR3: CASRARTGTGAYEQYF. In DNA form, the CDR3 reads TGTGCCAGCAGGGCCAGAACCGGGACAGGGGCCTACGAGCAGTACTTC.

The V gene is TRBV7-9, the J gene TRBJ1-1, with a possible D match to TRBD1 (6 bases). The germline V gene encodes CDR1 SEHNR and CDR2 FQNEAQ (reference sequence). This CDR3 has 15 residues. The V end lost 1 base, the J end lost 6 bases, and 15 bases lay between the germline ends. The CDR3 DNA reads TGTGCCAGCAGCTTAGTGACAGGCGTGGAGGCTGAAGCTTTCTTT. This translates into CASSLVTGVEAEAFF.

There are a few counts of this clone. The rearrangement joins TRBV6-6 to TRBJ2-5; tentatively, D is TRBD1 (5 bases). Trimming took off 8 bases at V and 4 bases at J, with 11 bases between the two ends. The germline CDR1 and CDR2 sequences are MNHNY and SVGAGI (reference sequence). The CDR3 totals 12 residues. The CDR3 DNA follows: TGTGCCAGCGGTACAGGTCCAGAGACCCAGTACTTC. Protein sequence: CASGTGPETQYF.

The gene calls are TRBV29-1 and TRBJ2-5, with TRBD2 as a possible D gene (5 bases). The closer fit of TRBJ2-7 to the DNA end suggests the J call may be wrong. Germline values: CDR1 SQVTM, CDR2 ANQGSEA. CDR3 length: 15 residues. The CDR3 reads CSVEAPVFTGYEQYF. As DNA, the CDR3 is TGCAGCGTCGAGGCTCCGGTCTTTACGGGGTACGAGCAGTACTTC.

V usage is TRBV5-1 and J usage is TRBJ1-3; weak D call: TRBD1 (6 bases). The CDR3 extends over 15 amino acids. The germline CDR1 and CDR2 sequences are SGHRS and YFSETQ. Trimming stripped 0 bases from V and 6 bases from J, with 13 bases between. Here the CDR3 reads CASSLVGGGANTIYF. DNA for the CDR3: TGCGCCAGCAGCTTGGTCGGCGGGGGGGCAAACACCATATATTTT.

This rearrangement joins TRBV6-1 to TRBJ2-5; 11 bases line up with TRBD2. V lost 7 bases to trimming and J lost 1 base; unmatched junction nucleotides: 5. The CDR3 runs 15 residues. Germline CDR1 MNHNS, CDR2 SASEGT. The CDR3 spells CASTQGTSGQETQYF. CDR3 coding DNA: TGTGCCAGCACCCAAGGGACTAGCGGCCAAGAGACCCAGTACTTC.

This clone occurred once. This chain's CDR3 is CASSPRRQGPSPNTGELFF. The CDR3 region has the DNA TGTGCCAGCAGCCCCCGAAGACAGGGGCCTTCGCCGAACACCGGGGAGCTGTTTTTT. The chain is built from TRBV7-9 and TRBJ2-2, with TRBD1 identical over 8 bases. Looked up from germline, CDR1 is SEHNR and CDR2 is FQNEAQ (reference sequence). V shed 5 bases and J 0 bases; nucleotides not matched to a gene: 14. The CDR3 consists of 19 residues.

V is TRBV6-5 and J is TRBJ1-5; D may be TRBD1 (6 bases). The V end lost 6 bases, the J end lost 7 bases, and 16 bases lay between the germline ends. CDR1 and CDR2 from the germline V gene are MNHEY and SVGAGI. There are 14 residues in the CDR3. The CDR3 region is CASSRGGSGQPQHF. Here the CDR3 DNA reads TGTGCCAGCAGCCGAGGGGGTTCGGGGCAGCCCCAGCATTTT.

This clone was observed a handful of times. The rearrangement joins TRBV19 to TRBJ1-1; 10 nucleotides line up with TRBD1. Trimming removed 6 bases from V and 6 bases from J; junction bases left unmatched: 4. The CDR3 contains 13 residues. The germline gives CDR1 LNHDA, CDR2 SQIVND (reference sequence). For the CDR3, the DNA is TGTGCCAGTAGGGACAGGGGGTCTTCTGAAGCTTTCTTT. The encoded protein is CASRDRGSSEAFF.

V and J are TRBV6-5 and TRBJ2-7; 13 nucleotides line up with TRBD2. CDR1 is MNHEY, CDR2 SVGAGI, per germline. The CDR3 length is 15 residues. Trimming removed 4 bases from V and 2 bases from J; junction bases left unmatched: 2. The CDR3 protein is CASSLGTSGTYEQYF. The DNA for the CDR3 is TGTGCCAGCAGTTTAGGGACTAGCGGGACCTACGAGCAGTACTTC.

The V gene is TRBV28, the J gene TRBJ1-2, with unresolved D. The CDR3 spans 17 residues. Germline CDR1 reads MDHEN; CDR2 reads SYDVKM. Trimming removed 4 bases at V and 5 bases at J, with 23 bases between. The CDR3 DNA follows: TGTGCCAGCAGTTCCCCGTTCGCGGATTCCTATGGGTATGGCTACACCTTC. Translating it yields CASSSPFADSYGYGYTF.

V and J are TRBV4-2 and TRBJ2-7, with 7 bases fitting TRBD1. CDR3 size: 14 residues. CDR1 and CDR2 (germline): LGHNA, YNFKEQ. V shed 1 base, J shed 6 bases, and the junction held 6 bases outside the gene matches. The CDR3 spells CASSQVGQAVEQYF. CDR3 sequence (DNA): TGTGCCAGCAGCCAAGTTGGACAGGCTGTCGAGCAGTACTTC.

A few counts support this clone. V usage is TRBV6-5 and J usage is TRBJ1-2; no reliable D call. Germline-derived CDR1 and CDR2 are MNHEY and SVGAGI. V was shortened by 5 bases and J by 3 bases, with 16 bases between the two germline ends. The CDR3 runs to 15 residues. The CDR3 DNA is TGTGCCAGCAGTCCCAACGGTCCGGGTGACTATGGCTACACCTTC. This gives the protein CASSPNGPGDYGYTF.

The V call is TRBV30, the J call TRBJ2-7; TRBD1 aligns across 9 bases. The CDR3 is 14 residues long. Germline loops: CDR1 GTSNPN, CDR2 SVGIG (reference sequence). Germline trimming cut 0 bases from V and 4 bases from J; bases unmatched to any gene: 4. The CDR3 region has the DNA TGTGCCTGGAGTGTAGGGACAGGGTTGTACGAGCAGTACTTC. Encoded protein: CAWSVGTGLYEQYF.

This clone was picked up a small number of times. The chain joins TRBV13 to TRBJ2-7; 11 nucleotides match TRBD1. Germline-derived CDR1 and CDR2 are PRHDT and FYEKMQ (reference sequence). The CDR3 is 15 amino acids. After removal of 5 bases from V and 4 bases from J, the junction contained 7 bases not matched to a gene. The CDR3 region is CASSMGTGGIYEQYF. As DNA, the CDR3 is TGTGCCAGCAGCATGGGGACAGGGGGTATTTACGAGCAGTACTTC.

The J gene is TRBJ1-1, the V gene TRBV29-1, with D hard to call. Between the trimmed V and J ends, which lost 1 base and 0 bases, there was a span of 9 bases. Looked up from germline, CDR1 is SQVTM and CDR2 is ANQGSEA. The CDR3 length is 14 residues. This CDR3 reads CSVEGAGVNTEAFF. The CDR3 DNA follows: TGCAGCGTTGAAGGGGCGGGAGTGAACACTGAAGCTTTCTTT.

This chain connects TRBV11-2 to TRBJ1-1; 7 bases are a match to TRBD1. This CDR3 region has 18 residues. After removal of 1 base from V and 0 bases from J, the junction contained 11 bases not matched to a gene. Germline V gene lookup returns CDR1 SGHAT and CDR2 FQNNGV. The CDR3 loop is CASSLGYGTDSLNTEAFF. CDR3 nucleotides: TGTGCCAGCAGCTTAGGATACGGGACAGACAGCTTGAACACTGAAGCTTTCTTT. Using reference TRBV11-2 and TRBJ1-1 for the parts outside the CDR3, the full variable domain is EAGVAQSPRYKIIEKRQSVAFWCNPISGHATLYWYQQILGQGPKLLIQFQNNGVVDDSQLPKDRFSAERLKGVDSTLKIQPAKLEDSAVYLCASSLGYGTDSLNTEAFFGQGTRLTVV.

The chain uses TRBV4-1 and TRBJ2-1; TRBD2 aligns across 7 bases. This CDR3 has 13 amino acids. The germline CDR1 and CDR2 sequences are MGHRA and YSYEKL. J lost 6 bases, V lost 8 bases, and 7 bases had no gene match. Here the CDR3 DNA reads TGCGCCAGCGGGGAGGGCCGGGGCAATGAGCAGTTCTTC. Protein product: CASGEGRGNEQFF.

The genes are TRBV9 and TRBJ2-2, with unresolved D. This CDR3 is built from 16 residues. CDR1 and CDR2 (germline): SGDLS, YYNGEE. Trimming left V 4 bases short and J 5 bases short, with 18 bases between. The CDR3 here is CASSPLGGDGTGELFF. The CDR3 DNA reads as TGTGCCAGCAGCCCTCTAGGCGGAGATGGGACCGGGGAGCTGTTTTTT. The full variable domain, in which reference TRBV9 and TRBJ2-2 provide the parts outside the CDR3, is DSGVTQTPKHLITATGQRVTLRCSPRSGDLSVYWYQQSLDQGLQFLIQYYNGEERAKGNILERFSAQQFPDLHSELNLSSLELGDSALYFCASSPLGGDGTGELFFGEGSRLTVL.